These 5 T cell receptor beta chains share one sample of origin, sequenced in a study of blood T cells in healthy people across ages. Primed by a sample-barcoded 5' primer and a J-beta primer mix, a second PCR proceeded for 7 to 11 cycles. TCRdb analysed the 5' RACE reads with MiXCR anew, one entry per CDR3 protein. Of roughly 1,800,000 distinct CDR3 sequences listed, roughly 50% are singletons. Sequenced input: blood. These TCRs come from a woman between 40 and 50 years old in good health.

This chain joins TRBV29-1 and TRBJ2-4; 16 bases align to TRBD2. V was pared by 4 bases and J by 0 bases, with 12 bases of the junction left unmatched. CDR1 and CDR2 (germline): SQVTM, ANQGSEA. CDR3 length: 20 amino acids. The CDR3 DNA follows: TGCAGCGTTGTAGTTGGTGTGGGGACTAGCGGGGGGGGAGCCAAAAACATTCAGTACTTC. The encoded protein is CSVVVGVGTSGGGAKNIQYF.

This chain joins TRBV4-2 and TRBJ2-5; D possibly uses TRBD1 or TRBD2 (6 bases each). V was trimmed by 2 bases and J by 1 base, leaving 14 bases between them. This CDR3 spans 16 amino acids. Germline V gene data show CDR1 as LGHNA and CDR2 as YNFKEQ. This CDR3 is CASSQSATGAQETQYF. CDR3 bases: TGTGCCAGCAGCCAATCGGCGACGGGGGCCCAAGAGACCCAGTACTTC.

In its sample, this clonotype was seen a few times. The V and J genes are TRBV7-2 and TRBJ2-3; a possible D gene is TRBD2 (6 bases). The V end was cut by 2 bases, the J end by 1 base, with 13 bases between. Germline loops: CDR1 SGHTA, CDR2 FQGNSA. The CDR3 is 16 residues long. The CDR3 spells CASSLHLPSGTDTQYF. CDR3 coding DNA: TGTGCCAGCAGCTTACACCTACCTAGCGGCACAGATACGCAGTATTTT. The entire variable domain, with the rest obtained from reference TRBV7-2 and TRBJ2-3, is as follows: GAGVSQSPSNKVTEKGKDVELRCDPISGHTALYWYRQSLGQGLEFLIYFQGNSAPDKSGLPSDRFSAERTGGSVSTLTIQRTQQEDSAVYLCASSLHLPSGTDTQYFGPGTRLTVL.

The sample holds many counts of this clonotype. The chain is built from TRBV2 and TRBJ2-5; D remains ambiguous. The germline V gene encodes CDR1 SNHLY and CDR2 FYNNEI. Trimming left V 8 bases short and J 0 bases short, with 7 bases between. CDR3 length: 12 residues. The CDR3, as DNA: TGTGCCAGCGGGCAGTACCAAGAGACCCAGTACTTC. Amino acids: CASGQYQETQYF.

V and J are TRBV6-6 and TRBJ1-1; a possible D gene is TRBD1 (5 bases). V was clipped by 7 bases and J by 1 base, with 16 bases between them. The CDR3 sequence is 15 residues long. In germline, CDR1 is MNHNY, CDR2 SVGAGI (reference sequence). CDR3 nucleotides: TGTGCCAGCACCCAAAAAGGGACGGCGAACACTGAAGCTTTCTTT. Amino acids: CASTQKGTANTEAFF.